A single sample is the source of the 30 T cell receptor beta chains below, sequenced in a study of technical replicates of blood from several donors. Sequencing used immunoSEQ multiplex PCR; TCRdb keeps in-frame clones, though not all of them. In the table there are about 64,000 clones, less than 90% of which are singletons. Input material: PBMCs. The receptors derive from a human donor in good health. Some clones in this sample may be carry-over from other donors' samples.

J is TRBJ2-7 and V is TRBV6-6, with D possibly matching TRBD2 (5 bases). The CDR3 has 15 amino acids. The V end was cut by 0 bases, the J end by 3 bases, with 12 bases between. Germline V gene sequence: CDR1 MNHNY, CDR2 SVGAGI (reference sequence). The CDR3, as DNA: TGTGCCAGCAGTTACTCGATTCCGGGGATCTACGAGCAGTACTTC. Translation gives CASSYSIPGIYEQYF.

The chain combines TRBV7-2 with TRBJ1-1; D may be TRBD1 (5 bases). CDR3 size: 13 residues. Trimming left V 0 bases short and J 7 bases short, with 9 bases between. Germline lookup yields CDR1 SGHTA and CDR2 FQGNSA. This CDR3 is CASSLALQVEAFF. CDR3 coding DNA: TGTGCCAGCAGCTTAGCGTTACAGGTTGAAGCTTTCTTT.

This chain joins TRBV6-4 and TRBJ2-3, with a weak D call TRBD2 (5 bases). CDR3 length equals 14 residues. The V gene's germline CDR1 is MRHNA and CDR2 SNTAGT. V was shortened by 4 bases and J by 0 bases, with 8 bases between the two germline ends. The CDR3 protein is CASSGGDSTDTQYF. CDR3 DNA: TGTGCCAGCAGTGGGGGAGACAGCACAGATACGCAGTATTTT.

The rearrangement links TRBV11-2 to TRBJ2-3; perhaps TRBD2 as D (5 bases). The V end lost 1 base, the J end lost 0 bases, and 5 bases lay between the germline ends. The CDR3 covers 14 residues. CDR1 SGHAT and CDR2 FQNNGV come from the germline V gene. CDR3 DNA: TGTGCCAGCAGCTTAGGGACTAGCACAGATACGCAGTATTTT. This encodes CASSLGTSTDTQYF.

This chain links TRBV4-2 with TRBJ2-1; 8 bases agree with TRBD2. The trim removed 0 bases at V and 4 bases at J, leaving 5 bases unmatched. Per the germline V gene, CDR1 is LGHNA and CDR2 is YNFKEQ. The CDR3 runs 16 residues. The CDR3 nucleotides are TGTGCCAGCAGCCAAGAGGGAACTAGCGGTTACAATGAGCAGTTCTTC. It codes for CASSQEGTSGYNEQFF.

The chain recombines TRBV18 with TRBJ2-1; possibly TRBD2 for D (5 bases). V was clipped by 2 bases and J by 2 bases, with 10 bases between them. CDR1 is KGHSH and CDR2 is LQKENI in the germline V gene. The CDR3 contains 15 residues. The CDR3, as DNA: TGTGCCAGCTCACCAGAACTAGGAGCCTACAATGAGCAGTTCTTC. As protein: CASSPELGAYNEQFF.

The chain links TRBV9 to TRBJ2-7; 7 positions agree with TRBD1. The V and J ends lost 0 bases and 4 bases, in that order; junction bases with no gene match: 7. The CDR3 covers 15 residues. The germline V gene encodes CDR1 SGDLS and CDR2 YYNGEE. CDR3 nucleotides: TGTGCCAGCAGCGTAGCAGGGGGACAGAATTACGAGCAGTACTTC. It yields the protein CASSVAGGQNYEQYF.

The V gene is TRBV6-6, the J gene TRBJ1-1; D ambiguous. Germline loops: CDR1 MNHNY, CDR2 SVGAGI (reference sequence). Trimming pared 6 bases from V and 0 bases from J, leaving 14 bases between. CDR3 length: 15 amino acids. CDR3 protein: CASSETSGMNTEAFF. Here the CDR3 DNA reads TGTGCCAGCAGCGAAACGTCGGGTATGAACACTGAAGCTTTCTTT.

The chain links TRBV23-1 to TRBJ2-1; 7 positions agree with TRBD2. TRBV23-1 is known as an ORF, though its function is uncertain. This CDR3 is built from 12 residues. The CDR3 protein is CRQRPGGREQFF. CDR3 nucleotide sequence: TGCCGCCAGCGGCCGGGGGGACGTGAGCAGTTCTTC.

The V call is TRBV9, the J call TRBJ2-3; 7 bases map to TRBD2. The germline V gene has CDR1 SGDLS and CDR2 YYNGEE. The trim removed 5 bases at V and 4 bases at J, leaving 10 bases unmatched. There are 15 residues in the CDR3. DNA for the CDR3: TGTGCCAGCAGTCTCCCAGGCGGGGGTGCAGATACGCAGTATTTT. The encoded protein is CASSLPGGGADTQYF.

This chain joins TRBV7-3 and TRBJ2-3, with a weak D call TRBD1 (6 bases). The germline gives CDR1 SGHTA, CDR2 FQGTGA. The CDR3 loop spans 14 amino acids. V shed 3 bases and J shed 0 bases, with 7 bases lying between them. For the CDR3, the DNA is TGTGCCAGCAGCTTGGGGGCTAGCACAGATACGCAGTATTTT. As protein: CASSLGASTDTQYF. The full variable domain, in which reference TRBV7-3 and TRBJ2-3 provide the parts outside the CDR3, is GAGVSQTPSNKVTEKGKYVELRCDPISGHTALYWYRQSLGQGPEFLIYFQGTGAADDSGLPNDRFFAVRPEGSVSTLKIQRTERGDSAVYLCASSLGASTDTQYFGPGTRLTVL.

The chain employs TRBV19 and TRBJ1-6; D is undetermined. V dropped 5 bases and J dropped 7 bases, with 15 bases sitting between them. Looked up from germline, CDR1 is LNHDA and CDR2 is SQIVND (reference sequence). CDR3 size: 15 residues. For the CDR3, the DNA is TGTGCCAGTAGTGACCTTAAGAGCGAGAATTCACCCCTCCACTTT. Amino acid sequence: CASSDLKSENSPLHF.

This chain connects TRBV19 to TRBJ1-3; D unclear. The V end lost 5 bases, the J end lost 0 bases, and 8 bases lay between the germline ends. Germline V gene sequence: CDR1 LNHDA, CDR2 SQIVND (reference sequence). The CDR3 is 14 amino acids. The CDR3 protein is CASSEAVSGNTIYF. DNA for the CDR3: TGTGCCAGTAGTGAGGCAGTCTCTGGAAACACCATATATTTT.

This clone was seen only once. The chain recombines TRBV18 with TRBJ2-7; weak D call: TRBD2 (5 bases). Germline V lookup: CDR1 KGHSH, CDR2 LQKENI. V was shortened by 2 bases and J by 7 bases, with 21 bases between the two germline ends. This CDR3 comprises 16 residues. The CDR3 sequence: CASSPSSGLLPNEQYF. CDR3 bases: TGTGCCAGCTCACCATCTTCTGGACTCCTCCCTAATGAGCAGTACTTC.

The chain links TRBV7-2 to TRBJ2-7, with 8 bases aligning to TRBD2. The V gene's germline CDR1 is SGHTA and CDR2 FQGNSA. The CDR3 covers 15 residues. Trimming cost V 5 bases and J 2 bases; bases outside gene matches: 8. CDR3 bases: TGTGCCAGCAGCCTTTTTCGAGCGGGGGCCTACGAGCAGTACTTC. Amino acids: CASSLFRAGAYEQYF.

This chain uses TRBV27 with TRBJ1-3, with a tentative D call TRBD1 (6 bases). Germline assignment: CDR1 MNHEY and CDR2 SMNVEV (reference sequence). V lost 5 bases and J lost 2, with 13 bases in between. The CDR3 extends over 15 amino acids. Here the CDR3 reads CASSAISGAGNTIYF. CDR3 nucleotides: TGTGCCAGCAGTGCCATATCAGGGGCTGGAAACACCATATATTTT.

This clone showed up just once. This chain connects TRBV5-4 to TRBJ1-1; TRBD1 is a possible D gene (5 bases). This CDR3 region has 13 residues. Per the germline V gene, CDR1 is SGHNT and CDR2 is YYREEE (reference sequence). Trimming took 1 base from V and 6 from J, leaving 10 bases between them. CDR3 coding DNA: TGTGCCAGCAGCTTGCGTCAGGGATCTGAAGCTTTCTTT. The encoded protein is CASSLRQGSEAFF.

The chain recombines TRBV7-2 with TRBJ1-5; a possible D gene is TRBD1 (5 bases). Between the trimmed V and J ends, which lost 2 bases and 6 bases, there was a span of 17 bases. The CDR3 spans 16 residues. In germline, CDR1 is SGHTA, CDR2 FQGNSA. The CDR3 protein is CASSLFTQGMGQPQHF. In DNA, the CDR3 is TGTGCCAGCAGCTTATTCACCCAGGGTATGGGTCAGCCCCAGCATTTT.

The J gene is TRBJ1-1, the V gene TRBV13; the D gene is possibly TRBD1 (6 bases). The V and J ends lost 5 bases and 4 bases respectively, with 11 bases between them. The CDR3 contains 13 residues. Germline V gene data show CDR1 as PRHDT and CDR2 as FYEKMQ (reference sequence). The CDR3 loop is CASSHRVGTEAFF. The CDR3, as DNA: TGTGCCAGCAGCCACAGGGTAGGCACTGAAGCTTTCTTT.

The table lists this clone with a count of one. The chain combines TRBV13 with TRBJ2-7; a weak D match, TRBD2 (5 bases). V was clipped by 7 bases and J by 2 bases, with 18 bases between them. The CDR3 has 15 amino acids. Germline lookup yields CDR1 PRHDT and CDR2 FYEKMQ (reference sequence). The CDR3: CASINWASGTYEQYF. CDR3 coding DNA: TGTGCCAGCATCAATTGGGCAAGCGGAACCTACGAGCAGTACTTC.

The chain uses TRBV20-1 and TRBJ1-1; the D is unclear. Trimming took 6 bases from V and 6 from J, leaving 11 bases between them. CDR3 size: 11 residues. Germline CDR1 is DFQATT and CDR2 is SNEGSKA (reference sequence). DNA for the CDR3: TGCAGTGCGCCCTGGCAGGCTGAAGCTTTCTTT. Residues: CSAPWQAEAFF.

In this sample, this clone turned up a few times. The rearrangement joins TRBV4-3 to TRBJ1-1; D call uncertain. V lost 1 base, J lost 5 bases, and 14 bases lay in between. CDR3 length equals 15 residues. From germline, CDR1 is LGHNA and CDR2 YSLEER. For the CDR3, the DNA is TGCGCCAGCAGCCAAGGTACACCGTCCAAAACTGAAGCTTTCTTT. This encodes CASSQGTPSKTEAFF.

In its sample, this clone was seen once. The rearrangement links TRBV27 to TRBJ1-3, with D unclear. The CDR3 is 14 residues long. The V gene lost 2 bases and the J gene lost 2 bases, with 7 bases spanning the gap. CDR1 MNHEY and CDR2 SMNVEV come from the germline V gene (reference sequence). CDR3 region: CASSLGGPGNTIYF. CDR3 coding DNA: TGTGCCAGCAGTTTAGGTGGGCCTGGAAACACCATATATTTT.

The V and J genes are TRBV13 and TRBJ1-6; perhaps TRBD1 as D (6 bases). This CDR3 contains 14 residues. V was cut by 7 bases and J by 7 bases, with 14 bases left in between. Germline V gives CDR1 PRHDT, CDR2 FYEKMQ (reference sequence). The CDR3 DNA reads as TGTGCCAGCACTAGGGGGACCGGCAATTCACCCCTCCACTTT. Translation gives CASTRGTGNSPLHF.

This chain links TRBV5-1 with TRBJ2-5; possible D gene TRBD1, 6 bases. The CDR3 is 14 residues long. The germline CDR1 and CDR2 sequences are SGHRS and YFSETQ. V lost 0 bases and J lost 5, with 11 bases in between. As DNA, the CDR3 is TGCGCCAGCAGCTTGGTGGCAGGGGACGAGACCCAGTACTTC. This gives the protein CASSLVAGDETQYF.

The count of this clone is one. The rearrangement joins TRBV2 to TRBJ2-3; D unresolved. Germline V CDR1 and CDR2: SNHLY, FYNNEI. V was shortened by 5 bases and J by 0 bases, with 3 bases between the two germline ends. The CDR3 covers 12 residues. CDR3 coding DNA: TGTGCCAGCAGTACTAGCACAGATACGCAGTATTTT. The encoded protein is CASSTSTDTQYF.

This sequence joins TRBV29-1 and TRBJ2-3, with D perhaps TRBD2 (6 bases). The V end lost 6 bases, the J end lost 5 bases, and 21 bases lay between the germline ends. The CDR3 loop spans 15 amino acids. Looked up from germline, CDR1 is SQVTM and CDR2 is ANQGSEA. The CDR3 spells CSVAGLGGVLDTQYF. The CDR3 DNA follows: TGCAGCGTGGCGGGGCTGGGGGGAGTGTTAGATACGCAGTATTTT.

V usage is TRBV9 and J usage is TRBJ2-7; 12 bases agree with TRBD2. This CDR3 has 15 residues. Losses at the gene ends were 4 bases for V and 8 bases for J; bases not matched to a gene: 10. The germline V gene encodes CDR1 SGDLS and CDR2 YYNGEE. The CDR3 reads CASSSSGTSGFKQYF. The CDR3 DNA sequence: TGTGCCAGCAGCTCTTCCGGGACTAGCGGGTTTAAGCAGTACTTC.

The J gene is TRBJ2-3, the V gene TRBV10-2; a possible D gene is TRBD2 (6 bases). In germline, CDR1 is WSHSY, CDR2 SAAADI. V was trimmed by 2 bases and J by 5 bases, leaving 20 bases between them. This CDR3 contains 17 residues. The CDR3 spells CASSEHSSVSKKDTQYF. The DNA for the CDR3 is TGCGCCAGCAGTGAGCATTCTAGCGTAAGCAAAAAAGATACGCAGTATTTT.

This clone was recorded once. CDR3 nucleotide sequence: TGTGCCAGCAGCTTAGGGAGGTCGGGCACAGATACGCAGTATTTT. It translates to CASSLGRSGTDTQYF. V usage is TRBV6-5 and J usage is TRBJ2-3, with a weak D call TRBD2 (6 bases). Germline lookup yields CDR1 MNHEY and CDR2 SVGAGI. The CDR3 is 15 amino acids. Deletions cut 6 bases from V and 1 base from J, with 14 bases between.